The 17 T cell receptor beta chains below come from one sample, sequenced in a study of T cells in Graves' hyperthyroidism and ophthalmopathy. RNA transcripts gave rise to amplified TCR beta CDR3 regions. In the first-round RT-PCR of the TCR CDR3, the HTBI primer set was used. TCRdb fed the multiplex PCR reads into MiXCR, producing one record per CDR3 protein. The sample carries around 380,000 distinct CDR3 sequences, about 13% recorded once. Sequenced: blood. The origin of the receptors is a man aged 25 to 40 with Graves' hyperthyroidism that later progressed to Graves' ophthalmopathy.

This clonotype was seen ten or more times. The chain links TRBV7-9 to TRBJ2-7; 7 positions match TRBD2. Germline assignment: CDR1 SEHNR and CDR2 FQNEAQ (reference sequence). V gave up 3 bases and J gave up 3 bases; unmatched junction bases: 5. The CDR3 loop spans 14 amino acids. CDR3 sequence: CASSFRAGNYEQYF. The CDR3 DNA sequence: TGTGCCAGCAGCTTCAGAGCGGGGAACTACGAGCAGTACTTC.

This chain connects TRBV7-9 to TRBJ2-7; 8 bases align to TRBD1. The CDR3 consists of 16 residues. The germline gives CDR1 SEHNR, CDR2 FQNEAQ (reference sequence). Trimming cost V 3 bases and J 6 bases; bases outside gene matches: 13. CDR3 DNA sequence: TGTGCCAGCAGCTTTCTTCCAGGACAGGGTATTCTCGAGCAGTACTTC. Residues: CASSFLPGQGILEQYF.

This clonotype has a handful of counts. The chain has TRBV5-1 and TRBJ2-3; no reliable D call. CDR1 SGHRS and CDR2 YFSETQ come from the germline V gene. This CDR3 comprises 15 residues. V was pared by 3 bases and J by 0 bases, with 11 bases between. The CDR3 protein is CASSSPFTSTDTQYF. The CDR3 DNA sequence: TGCGCCAGCAGCTCCCCGTTTACTAGCACAGATACGCAGTATTTT. Variable domain in full (rest from reference TRBV5-1 and TRBJ2-3): KAGVTQTPRYLIKTRGQQVTLSCSPISGHRSVSWYQQTPGQGLQFLFEYFSETQRNKGNFPGRFSGRQFSNSRSEMNVSTLELGDSALYLCASSSPFTSTDTQYFGPGTRLTVL.

The table lists this clonotype with many counts. This rearrangement joins TRBV7-9 to TRBJ2-5; no definite D call. Germline values: CDR1 SEHNR, CDR2 FQNEAQ (reference sequence). The V end lost 1 base, the J end lost 6 bases, and 15 bases lay between the germline ends. CDR3 size: 15 residues. The CDR3 reads CASSLGMLMQKTQYF. CDR3 DNA: TGTGCCAGCAGCTTAGGCATGCTCATGCAGAAGACCCAGTACTTC.

This clonotype was counted at least ten times. The chain employs TRBV11-2 and TRBJ2-5; D not certain. CDR3 size: 14 residues. Germline loops: CDR1 SGHAT, CDR2 FQNNGV. The V end lost 5 bases, the J end lost 3 bases, and 13 bases lay between the germline ends. The CDR3 spells CASSQTPREETQYF. For the CDR3, the DNA is TGTGCCAGCAGCCAGACCCCCCGCGAAGAGACCCAGTACTTC.

This clonotype has at least ten counts. This rearrangement joins TRBV12-3 or TRBV12-4 to TRBJ1-2; 8 bases are a match to TRBD1. This CDR3 has 15 residues. Unmatched junction bases numbered 8, after V lost 6 bases and J lost 2 bases. CDR3 in amino acids: CASSHGQGGNYGYTF. DNA of the CDR3: TGTGCCAGCAGCCATGGACAGGGAGGGAACTATGGCTACACCTTC.

The CDR3 spells CASSLAQGARGTEAFF. CDR3 in DNA: TGTGCCAGCAGCTTAGCGCAGGGGGCGAGGGGCACTGAAGCTTTCTTT. The genes are TRBV7-8 and TRBJ1-1, with 8 bases identical to TRBD1. J lost 4 bases, V lost 0 bases, and 7 bases had no gene match. The germline V gene has CDR1 SGHVS and CDR2 FQNEAQ. This CDR3 is built from 16 residues.

This clonotype was detected many times. The chain carries TRBV7-9 and TRBJ2-2, with 9 positions matching TRBD1. CDR1 is SEHNR, CDR2 FQNEAQ, per germline (reference sequence). This CDR3 is 16 amino acids long. J gave up 5 bases and V 3 bases, and 7 bases lay outside the gene matches. The CDR3, as DNA: TGTGCCAGCAGCTTCAGGACAGGGGAAGGAACCGGGGAGCTGTTTTTT. Its translation: CASSFRTGEGTGELFF.

This clonotype showed up just a few times. The V call is TRBV20-1, the J call TRBJ1-1; D is uncertain. In germline, CDR1 is DFQATT, CDR2 SNEGSKA (reference sequence). There are 13 residues in the CDR3. The V end was cut by 6 bases, the J end by 3 bases, with 14 bases between. The CDR3 loop is CSAAVVRYTEAFF. The CDR3 region has the DNA TGCAGTGCAGCCGTAGTGAGGTACACTGAAGCTTTCTTT.

In regard to this clonotype: A read error is possible here, since a much larger clone lies one base away. CDR3 amino acids: CASRSGQLNTEASF. CDR3 nucleotide sequence: TGTGCCAGCAGATCGGGACAGCTGAACACTGAAGCTTCCTTT. The chain has TRBV28 and TRBJ1-1; 7 bases fit TRBD1. The CDR3 is 14 amino acids. Germline V lookup: CDR1 MDHEN, CDR2 SYDVKM.

This clonotype was recorded at least ten times. The chain recombines TRBV11-3 with TRBJ2-7; D ambiguous. V was pared by 2 bases and J by 4 bases, with 18 bases between. The CDR3 has 16 amino acids. Germline assignment: CDR1 SGHNT and CDR2 YENEEA. CDR3 protein: CASSLISAGLGYEQYF. As DNA, the CDR3 is TGTGCCAGCAGCTTAATCTCCGCTGGTCTCGGGTACGAGCAGTACTTC.

Written as DNA, the CDR3 is TGTGCCAGCGGCTGGGGGCCGAGCACTGAAGCTTTCTTT. This translates into CASGWGPSTEAFF. The chain links TRBV7-8 to TRBJ1-1, with D tentatively TRBD1 (6 bases). Trimming left V 8 bases short and J 4 bases short, with 14 bases between. The V gene's germline CDR1 is SGHVS and CDR2 FQNEAQ. The CDR3 sequence is 13 residues long.

This clonotype showed up many times. The chain uses TRBV12-3 or TRBV12-4 and TRBJ1-1, with a possible D match to TRBD1 (5 bases). V was shortened by 6 bases and J by 0 bases, with 11 bases between the two germline ends. The CDR3 has 14 amino acids. The CDR3 loop is CASRGEAVNTEAFF. Written as DNA, the CDR3 is TGTGCCAGCAGGGGGGAGGCAGTGAACACTGAAGCTTTCTTT.

V usage is TRBV6-1 and J usage is TRBJ1-3; no clear D gene. CDR3 size: 17 residues. The V and J ends lost 7 bases and 3 bases respectively, with 22 bases between them. Germline values: CDR1 MNHNS, CDR2 SASEGT. The CDR3 coding sequence is TGTGCCAGCACCACGGGGTGGGGTTCTAGTGGTGGAAACACCATATATTTT. This sequence encodes CASTTGWGSSGGNTIYF.

The V gene is TRBV10-3, the J gene TRBJ2-3; 8 bases match TRBD1. V lost 3 bases, J lost 7 bases, and 6 bases stayed unmatched. CDR1 and CDR2 (germline): ENHRY, SYGVKD. CDR3 length: 14 amino acids. The CDR3 loop reads CAISERSGGHTQYF. The CDR3 bases are TGTGCCATCAGTGAAAGGTCAGGGGGCCATACGCAGTATTTT.

The rearrangement joins TRBV5-1 to TRBJ1-3; D might be TRBD1 (5 bases). With 5 bases removed from V and 0 bases from J, the gap between germline ends came to 27 bases. The CDR3 length is 20 residues. CDR1 SGHRS and CDR2 YFSETQ come from the germline V gene. CDR3 coding DNA: TGCGCCAGCAGTTTCAGGGTGTCGTATTGGACGGCGAACTCTGGAAACACCATATATTTT. Protein sequence: CASSFRVSYWTANSGNTIYF.

The genes are TRBV9 and TRBJ1-1; D perhaps matches TRBD1 (5 bases). Trimming stripped 0 bases from V and 8 bases from J, with 8 bases between. CDR3 length: 12 amino acids. CDR1 SGDLS and CDR2 YYNGEE come from the germline V gene. Here the CDR3 DNA reads TGTGCCAGCAGCGTAGAAAGGGGAGAAGCTTTCTTT. This gives the protein CASSVERGEAFF.